Listed below are T cell receptor beta chains from one sample, sequenced in a study of PD-1 blockade in classical Hodgkin lymphoma. TCRdb's table, derived via immunoSEQ multiplex PCR, lists solely in-frame clones and lacks some. The sample has roughly 100,000 clones; approximately 90% are singletons. This sample comprised peripheral blood mononuclear cells (PBMCs), obtained before the fourth cycle of nivolumab. These receptors were collected from a human donor with classical Hodgkin lymphoma. The CDR3 runs from the conserved cysteine through the conserved F or W. D genes are given only for firm matches. A row's size may be missing; if present it is once, few, many or a size class.

D gene: TRBD2
clone size: -
J gene: TRBJ2-7
V gene: TRBV27
CDR3 DNA: TGTGCCAGCAGTAGGGCGGGAGCCAGACACTACGAGCAGTACTTC
CDR3 protein: CASSRAGARHYEQYF

D gene: -
clone size: -
J gene: TRBJ1-3
V gene: TRBV11-2
CDR3 DNA: TGTGCCAGCAGCCGTCCCCCGCCCAACACCATATATTTT
CDR3 protein: CASSRPPPNTIYF

D gene: -
clone size: few
J gene: TRBJ1-5
V gene: TRBV18
CDR3 DNA: TGTGCCAGCTCACCCTCGGACATCAATCAGCCCCAGCATTTT
CDR3 protein: CASSPSDINQPQHF

D gene: -
clone size: -
J gene: TRBJ2-2
V gene: TRBV6-5
CDR3 DNA: TGTGCCAGCAGTTTTTCCACCGGGGAGCTGTTTTTT
CDR3 protein: CASSFSTGELFF

D gene: TRBD2
clone size: -
J gene: TRBJ2-3
V gene: TRBV7-9
CDR3 DNA: TGTGCCAGCAGCTTAGGGCGGGAGTGGTCAGATACGCAGTATTTT
CDR3 protein: CASSLGREWSDTQYF

D gene: -
clone size: -
J gene: TRBJ2-1
V gene: TRBV20-1
CDR3 DNA: TGCAGTGCTAACGGGCTCGGTGAGCAGTTCTTC
CDR3 protein: CSANGLGEQFF

D gene: -
clone size: -
J gene: TRBJ2-3
V gene: TRBV29-1
CDR3 DNA: TGCAGCGTTGACGGGAGCACAGATACGCAGTATTTT
CDR3 protein: CSVDGSTDTQYF

D gene: -
clone size: -
J gene: TRBJ1-5
V gene: TRBV4-1
CDR3 DNA: TGCGCCAGCAGCCAGAGGGATGGAGAAAATCAGCCCCAGCATTTT
CDR3 protein: CASSQRDGENQPQHF

D gene: -
clone size: -
J gene: TRBJ1-1
V gene: TRBV4-1
CDR3 DNA: TGCGCCAGCAGCCAAGTTTTTGCGAGGAACACTGAAGCTTTCTTT
CDR3 protein: CASSQVFARNTEAFF

D gene: -
clone size: once
J gene: TRBJ1-1
V gene: TRBV28
CDR3 DNA: TGTGCCAGCAGTCAGGTGGGGGTTAGTGCTTTCTTT
CDR3 protein: CASSQVGVSAFF

D gene: TRBD1
clone size: -
J gene: TRBJ1-1
V gene: TRBV28
CDR3 DNA: TGTGCCAGCAGTCCACCGGGACAGGGAAACACTGAAGCTTTCTTT
CDR3 protein: CASSPPGQGNTEAFF

D gene: -
clone size: -
J gene: TRBJ1-1
V gene: TRBV15
CDR3 DNA: TGTGCCACTTCGGGAGTTATGAACACTGAAGCTTTCTTT
CDR3 protein: CATSGVMNTEAFF

D gene: -
clone size: -
J gene: TRBJ2-1
V gene: TRBV5-4
CDR3 DNA: TGTGCCAGCAGCGTCGGGGGTAGGGGGGGCGCCTACAATGAGCAGTTCTTC
CDR3 protein: CASSVGGRGGAYNEQFF

D gene: -
clone size: once
J gene: TRBJ1-2
V gene: TRBV1
CDR3 DNA: TGCACCAGCAGCCAAGGGTTCAACACAGGGCGTCGGGGTGGCTACACCTTC
CDR3 protein: CTSSQGFNTGRRGGYTF

D gene: TRBD2
clone size: -
J gene: TRBJ2-7
V gene: TRBV6-6
CDR3 DNA: TGTGCCAGCAGTTACGGCCTAGCGGGAGTAGAGTACTTC
CDR3 protein: CASSYGLAGVEYF

D gene: -
clone size: -
J gene: TRBJ2-1
V gene: TRBV19
CDR3 DNA: TGTGCCAGTAGCATGGGGACTGAACCGTTTATACAGTTCTTC
CDR3 protein: CASSMGTEPFIQFF

D gene: -
clone size: -
J gene: TRBJ1-2
V gene: TRBV6-5
CDR3 DNA: TGTGCCAGCAGTTACTCATCAGCGAACTATGGCTACACCTTC
CDR3 protein: CASSYSSANYGYTF

D gene: TRBD1
clone size: -
J gene: TRBJ2-7
V gene: TRBV14
CDR3 DNA: TGTGCCAGCAGCCAAGGTGATTTTTGGACAGGGAATACCTACGAGCAGTACTTC
CDR3 protein: CASSQGDFWTGNTYEQYF

D gene: -
clone size: once
J gene: TRBJ1-1
V gene: TRBV10-1
CDR3 DNA: TGCGCCAGCAGATCAACAGTGAACACTGAAGCTTTCTTT
CDR3 protein: CASRSTVNTEAFF

D gene: TRBD1
clone size: -
J gene: TRBJ1-4
V gene: TRBV5-8
CDR3 DNA: TGTGCCAGCAGCCGTTACAGGGGGACTAATGAAAAACTGTTTTTT
CDR3 protein: CASSRYRGTNEKLFF

D gene: TRBD2
clone size: -
J gene: TRBJ2-1
V gene: TRBV11-2
CDR3 DNA: TGTGCCAGCAGCTTAGGCGGGAGTCTGAATGAGCAGTTCTTC
CDR3 protein: CASSLGGSLNEQFF

D gene: -
clone size: -
J gene: TRBJ1-4
V gene: TRBV27
CDR3 DNA: TGTGCCAGCAGTTTTGTGTCGGGGGCAACTAATGAAAAACTGTTTTTT
CDR3 protein: CASSFVSGATNEKLFF

D gene: -
clone size: -
J gene: TRBJ2-6
V gene: TRBV5-8
CDR3 DNA: TGTGCCAGCAGCTTGATTTCGAACCGCCCGGCTGGGGCCAACGTCCTGACTTTC
CDR3 protein: CASSLISNRPAGANVLTF

D gene: TRBD1
clone size: -
J gene: TRBJ1-4
V gene: TRBV14
CDR3 DNA: TGTGCCAGCAGCTCCGGAGGGACAGGGAATGAAAAACTGTTTTTT
CDR3 protein: CASSSGGTGNEKLFF

D gene: -
clone size: -
J gene: TRBJ2-1
V gene: TRBV7-9
CDR3 DNA: TGTGCCAGCAGGTGGCTAGCGCACAATGAGCAGTTCTTC
CDR3 protein: CASRWLAHNEQFF

D gene: TRBD1
clone size: -
J gene: TRBJ1-2
V gene: TRBV5-4
CDR3 DNA: TGTGCCAGCAGCTTACCCGACAGGGTGGGAGGCTACACCTTC
CDR3 protein: CASSLPDRVGGYTF

D gene: -
clone size: -
J gene: TRBJ2-3
V gene: TRBV18
CDR3 DNA: TGTGCCAGCTCACCACTTGCCACCACAGATACGCAGTATTTT
CDR3 protein: CASSPLATTDTQYF

D gene: TRBD1
clone size: -
J gene: TRBJ1-2
V gene: TRBV7-9
CDR3 DNA: TGTGCCAGCAGCCGTGACAGGGTGGTCTATGGCTACACCTTC
CDR3 protein: CASSRDRVVYGYTF

D gene: TRBD2
clone size: once
J gene: TRBJ2-1
V gene: TRBV7-6
CDR3 DNA: TGTGCCAGCAGCTTACGGTCTGTTAGCGGGAGAACCTACAATGAGCAGTTCTTC
CDR3 protein: CASSLRSVSGRTYNEQFF

D gene: TRBD2
clone size: -
J gene: TRBJ2-7
V gene: TRBV5-5
CDR3 DNA: TGTGCCAGCAGCCCAAGGACTAGCGGGATCCTCTCCTACGAGCAGTACTTC
CDR3 protein: CASSPRTSGILSYEQYF